This T cell receptor (beta chain) derives from a study of blood T cell repertoires in COVID-19. Looking at the study overall: PBMCs, B-cell-depleted T cells, or T cells provided the cDNA or gDNA that made up the material.

Generated by immunoSEQ multiplex PCR, the TCRdb table keeps only in-frame clones and is missing some. The sample lists about 110,000 clones; 88% were seen once. Trimming took off 4 bases at V and 4 bases at J, with 10 bases between the two ends. CDR1 is SGHTA, CDR2 FQGNSA, per germline. The CDR3 is 13 amino acids. This rearrangement joins TRBV7-2 to TRBJ1-2, with D perhaps matching TRBD1 (6 bases). Sequencing used peripheral blood. This TCR came from a man in his fifties with active or convalescent COVID-19. CDR3 in DNA: TGTGCCAGCAGCTATTTAGGGGGCTATGGCTACACCTTC. Translated, it gives CASSYLGGYGYTF.